The 6 T cell receptor beta chains reported below all come from one sample, sequenced in a study of shared clonotypes between healthy human individuals. Repertoires were generated with immunoSEQ multiplex PCR, while TCRdb's copy carries only in-frame clones and drops some. The data show roughly 700,000 clones, under 80% seen once. The sequenced sample consisted of memory CD4+ T cells sorted from blood. Stated subset: CD45RA-negative fraction. The receptors derive from a woman younger than 45 in good health.

Concerning this clone itself: This probably arose from a read error, given a far larger clone one base away. At the DNA level, this CDR3 is encoded by other sequences in the same sample as well. The chain links TRBV19 to TRBJ2-2; tentative D call: TRBD2 (5 bases). The germline CDR1 and CDR2 sequences are LNHDA and SQIVND (reference sequence). This CDR3 has 14 amino acids. CDR3 coding DNA: TGTGCCAGTAGTATCTACGAACCGACCGGGGAGCTGTTCTTT. This encodes CASSIYEPTGELFF.

This rearrangement joins TRBV9 to TRBJ2-7; a weak D match, TRBD2 (6 bases). From germline, CDR1 is SGDLS and CDR2 YYNGEE. Trimming left V 1 base short and J 4 bases short, with 15 bases between. The CDR3 is 15 residues long. CDR3: CASSVRDFILYEQYF. DNA for the CDR3: TGTGCCAGCAGCGTAAGGGACTTCATACTTTACGAGCAGTACTTC.

The chain employs TRBV6-5 and TRBJ2-7; the D gene is possibly TRBD2 (5 bases). The V gene's germline CDR1 is MNHEY and CDR2 SVGAGI. Trimming shortened V by 8 bases and J by 3 bases, and 11 bases separated the two germline ends. This CDR3 comprises 12 residues. In DNA form, the CDR3 reads TGTGCCAGCGGAGGTGGTTACTACGAGCAGTACTTC. Translating gives CASGGGYYEQYF.

This clone has only one observation. V and J are TRBV28 and TRBJ1-2, with 11 bases that match TRBD1. The ends lost 7 bases at V and 6 bases at J; junction bases unmatched: 13. This CDR3 has 16 amino acids. Germline-derived CDR1 and CDR2 are MDHEN and SYDVKM. As DNA, the CDR3 is TGTGCCAGCACCCGACCTCTCCGGGACAGGGGGAATGGCTACACCTTC. This codes for CASTRPLRDRGNGYTF.

The count of this clone is one. The V gene is TRBV6-1, the J gene TRBJ2-7; no reliable D call. V was cut by 5 bases and J by 2 bases, with 13 bases left in between. This CDR3 spans 14 amino acids. Germline V CDR1 and CDR2: MNHNS, SASEGT. This chain's CDR3 is CASSSPGPPYEQYF. The CDR3 DNA follows: TGTGCCAGCAGTTCGCCCGGGCCTCCCTACGAGCAGTACTTC.

The genes are TRBV6-1 and TRBJ1-4, with a weak D call TRBD1 (5 bases). Germline CDR1 is MNHNS and CDR2 is SASEGT. The CDR3 is made up of 13 amino acids. The V gene lost 6 bases and the J gene lost 4 bases, with 9 bases spanning the gap. The CDR3 loop reads CASSGRDNEKLFF. CDR3 in DNA: TGTGCCAGCAGCGGCAGGGATAATGAAAAACTGTTTTTT.